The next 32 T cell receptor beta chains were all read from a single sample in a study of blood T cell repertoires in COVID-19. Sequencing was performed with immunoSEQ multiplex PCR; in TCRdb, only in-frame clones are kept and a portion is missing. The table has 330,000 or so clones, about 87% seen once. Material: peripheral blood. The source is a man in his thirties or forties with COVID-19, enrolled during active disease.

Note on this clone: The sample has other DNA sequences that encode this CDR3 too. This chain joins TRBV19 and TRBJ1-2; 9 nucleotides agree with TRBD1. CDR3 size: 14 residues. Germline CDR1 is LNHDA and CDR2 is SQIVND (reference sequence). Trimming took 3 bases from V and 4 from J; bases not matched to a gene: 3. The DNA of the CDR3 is TGTGCCAGTAGTATGGGGACAGGGTCCTATGGCTACACCTTC. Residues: CASSMGTGSYGYTF.

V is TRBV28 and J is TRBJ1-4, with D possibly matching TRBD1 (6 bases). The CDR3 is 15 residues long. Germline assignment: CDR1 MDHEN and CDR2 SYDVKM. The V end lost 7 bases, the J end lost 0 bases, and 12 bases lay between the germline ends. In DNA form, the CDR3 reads TGTGCCAGCAAAGGGGGGGGTGCAACTAATGAAAAACTGTTTTTT. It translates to CASKGGGATNEKLFF.

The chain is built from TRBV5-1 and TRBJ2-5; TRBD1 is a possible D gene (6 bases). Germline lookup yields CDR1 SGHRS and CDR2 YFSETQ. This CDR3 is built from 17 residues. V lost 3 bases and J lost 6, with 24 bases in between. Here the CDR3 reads CASSSPGGRGAVKTQYF. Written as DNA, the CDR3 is TGCGCCAGCAGCTCCCCTGGGGGCAGGGGTGCGGTGAAGACCCAGTACTTC.

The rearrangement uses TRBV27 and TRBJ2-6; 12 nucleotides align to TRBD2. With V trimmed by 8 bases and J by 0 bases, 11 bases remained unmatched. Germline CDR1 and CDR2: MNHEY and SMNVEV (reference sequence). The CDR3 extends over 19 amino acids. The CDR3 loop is CASLLKTSGSPSGANVLTF. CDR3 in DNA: TGTGCCAGCCTCTTAAAGACTAGCGGGAGTCCCTCTGGGGCCAACGTCCTGACTTTC.

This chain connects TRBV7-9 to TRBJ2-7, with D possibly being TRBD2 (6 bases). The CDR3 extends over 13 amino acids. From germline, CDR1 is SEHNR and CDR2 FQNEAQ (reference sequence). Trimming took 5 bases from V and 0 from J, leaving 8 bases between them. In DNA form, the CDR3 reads TGTGCCAGCAGCACCGGGAGCTCCTACGAGCAGTACTTC. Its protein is CASSTGSSYEQYF. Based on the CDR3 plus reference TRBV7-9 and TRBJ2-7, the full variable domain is DTGVSQNPRHKITKRGQNVTFRCDPISEHNRLYWYRQTLGQGPEFLTYFQNEAQLEKSRLLSDRFSAERPKGSFSTLEIQRTEQGDSAMYLCASSTGSSYEQYFGPGTRLTVT.

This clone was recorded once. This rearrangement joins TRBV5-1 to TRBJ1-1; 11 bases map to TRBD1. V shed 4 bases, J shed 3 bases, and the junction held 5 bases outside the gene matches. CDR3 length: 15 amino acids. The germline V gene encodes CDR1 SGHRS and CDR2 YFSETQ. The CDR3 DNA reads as TGCGCCAGCAGCCTGGACAGGGGGCCGTACACTGAAGCTTTCTTT. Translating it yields CASSLDRGPYTEAFF.

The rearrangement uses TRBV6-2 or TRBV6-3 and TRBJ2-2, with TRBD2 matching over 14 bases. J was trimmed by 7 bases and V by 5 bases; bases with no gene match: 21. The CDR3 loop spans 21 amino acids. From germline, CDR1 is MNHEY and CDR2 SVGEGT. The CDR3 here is CASSKAEYGLAGGPPGGELFF. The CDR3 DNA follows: TGTGCCAGCAGTAAAGCCGAATATGGACTAGCGGGGGGACCTCCCGGCGGGGAGCTGTTTTTT.

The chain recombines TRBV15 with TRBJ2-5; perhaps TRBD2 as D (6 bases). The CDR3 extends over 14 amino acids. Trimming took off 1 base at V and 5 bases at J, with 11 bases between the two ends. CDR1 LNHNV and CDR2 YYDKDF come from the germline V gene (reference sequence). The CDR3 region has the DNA TGTGCCACCAGCAGAGTTGCGGGGACGGAGACCCAGTACTTC. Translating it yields CATSRVAGTETQYF.

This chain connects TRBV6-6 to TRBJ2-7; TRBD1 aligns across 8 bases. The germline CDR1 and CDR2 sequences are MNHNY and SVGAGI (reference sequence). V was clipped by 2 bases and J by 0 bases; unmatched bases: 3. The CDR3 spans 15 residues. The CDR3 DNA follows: TGTGCCAGCAGTTACGGACAGGGCTACTCCTACGAGCAGTACTTC. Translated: CASSYGQGYSYEQYF.

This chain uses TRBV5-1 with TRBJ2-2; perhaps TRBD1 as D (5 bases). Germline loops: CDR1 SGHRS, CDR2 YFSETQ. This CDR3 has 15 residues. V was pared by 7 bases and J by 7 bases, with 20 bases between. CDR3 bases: TGCGCCAGCGGGCAAACAGGTTTCCTCGACGGGGAGCTGTTTTTT. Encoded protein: CASGQTGFLDGELFF.

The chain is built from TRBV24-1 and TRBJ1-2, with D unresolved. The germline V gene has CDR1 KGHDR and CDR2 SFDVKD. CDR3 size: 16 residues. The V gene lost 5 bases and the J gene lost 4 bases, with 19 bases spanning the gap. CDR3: CATSVLFRRESYGYTF. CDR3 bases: TGTGCCACCAGTGTTCTTTTTCGGAGGGAGAGCTATGGCTACACCTTC.

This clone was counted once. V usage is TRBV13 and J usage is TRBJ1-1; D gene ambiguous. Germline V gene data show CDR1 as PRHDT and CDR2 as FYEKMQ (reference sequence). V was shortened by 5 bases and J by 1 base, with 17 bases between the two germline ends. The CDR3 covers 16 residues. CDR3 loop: CASSRPAAQRNTEAFF. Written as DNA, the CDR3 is TGTGCCAGCAGCCGGCCAGCGGCACAGAGGAACACTGAAGCTTTCTTT.

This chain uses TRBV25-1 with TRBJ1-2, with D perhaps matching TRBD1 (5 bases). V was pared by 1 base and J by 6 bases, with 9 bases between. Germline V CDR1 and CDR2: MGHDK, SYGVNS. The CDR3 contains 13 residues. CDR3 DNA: TGTGCCAGCAGTGAATGGGGCAGTAATGGCTACACCTTC. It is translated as CASSEWGSNGYTF.

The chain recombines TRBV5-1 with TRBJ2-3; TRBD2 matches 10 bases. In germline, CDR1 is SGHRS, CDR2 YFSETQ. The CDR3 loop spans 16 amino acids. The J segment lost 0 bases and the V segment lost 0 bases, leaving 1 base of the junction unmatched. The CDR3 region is CASSLGAGGSTDTQYF. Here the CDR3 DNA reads TGCGCCAGCAGCTTGGGAGCGGGAGGGAGCACAGATACGCAGTATTTT.

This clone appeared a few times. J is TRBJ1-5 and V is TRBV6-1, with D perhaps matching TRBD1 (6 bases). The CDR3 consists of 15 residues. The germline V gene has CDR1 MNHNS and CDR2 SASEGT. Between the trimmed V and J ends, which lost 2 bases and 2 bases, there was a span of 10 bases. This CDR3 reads CASSENRVGNQPQHF. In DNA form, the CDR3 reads TGTGCCAGCAGTGAAAACAGGGTTGGCAATCAGCCCCAGCATTTT.

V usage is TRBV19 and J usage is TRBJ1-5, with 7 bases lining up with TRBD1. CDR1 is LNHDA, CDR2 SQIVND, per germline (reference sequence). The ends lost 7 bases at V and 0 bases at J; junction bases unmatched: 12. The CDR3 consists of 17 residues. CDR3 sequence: CASTLTGPYYSNQPQHF. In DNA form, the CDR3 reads TGTGCCAGTACCCTGACAGGGCCATATTATAGCAATCAGCCCCAGCATTTT.

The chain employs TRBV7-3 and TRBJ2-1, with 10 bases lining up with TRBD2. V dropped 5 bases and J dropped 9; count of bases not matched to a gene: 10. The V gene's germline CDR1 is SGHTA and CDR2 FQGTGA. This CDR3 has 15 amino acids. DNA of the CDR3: TGTGCCAGCAGCCCTCTAGCGGGGGCCGTCGGTGAGCAGTTCTTC. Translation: CASSPLAGAVGEQFF. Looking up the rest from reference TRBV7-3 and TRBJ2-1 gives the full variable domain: GAGVSQTPSNKVTEKGKYVELRCDPISGHTALYWYRQSLGQGPEFLIYFQGTGAADDSGLPNDRFFAVRPEGSVSTLKIQRTERGDSAVYLCASSPLAGAVGEQFFGPGTRLTVL.

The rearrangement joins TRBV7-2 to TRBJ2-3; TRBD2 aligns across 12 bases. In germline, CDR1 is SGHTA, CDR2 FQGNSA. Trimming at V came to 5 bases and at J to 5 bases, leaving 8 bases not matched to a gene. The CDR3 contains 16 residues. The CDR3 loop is CASSQTSGGRGDTQYF. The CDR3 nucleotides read TGTGCCAGCAGCCAAACTAGCGGGGGGAGGGGAGATACGCAGTATTTT.

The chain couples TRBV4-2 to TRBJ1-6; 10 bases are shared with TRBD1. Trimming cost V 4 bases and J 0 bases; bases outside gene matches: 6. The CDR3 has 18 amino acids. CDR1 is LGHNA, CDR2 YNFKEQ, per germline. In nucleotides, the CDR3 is TGTGCCAGCAGCCGGGACAGGGGCCGTAGCTCCTATAATTCACCCCTCCACTTT. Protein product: CASSRDRGRSSYNSPLHF.

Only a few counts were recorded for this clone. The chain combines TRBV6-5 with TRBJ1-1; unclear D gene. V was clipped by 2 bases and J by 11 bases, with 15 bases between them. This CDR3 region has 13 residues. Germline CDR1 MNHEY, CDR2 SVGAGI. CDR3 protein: CASSYEPEGKAFF. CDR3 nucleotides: TGTGCCAGCAGTTACGAGCCTGAGGGTAAGGCTTTCTTT.

The DNA for the CDR3 is TGTGCCAGCAGGTGGAGCGGGGATGAGCAGTTCTTC. Amino acids: CASRWSGDEQFF. V is TRBV5-4 and J is TRBJ2-1; 7 nucleotides agree with TRBD2. The CDR3 consists of 12 residues. Germline CDR1 is SGHNT and CDR2 is YYREEE (reference sequence). Trimming removed 5 bases from V and 8 bases from J; junction bases left unmatched: 4.

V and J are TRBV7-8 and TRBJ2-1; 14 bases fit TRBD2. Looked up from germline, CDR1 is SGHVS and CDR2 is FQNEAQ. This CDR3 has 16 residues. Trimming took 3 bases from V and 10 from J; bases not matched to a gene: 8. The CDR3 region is CASSFGTSGGVKEQFF. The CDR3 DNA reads TGTGCCAGCAGCTTTGGGACTAGCGGGGGAGTAAAGGAGCAGTTCTTC.

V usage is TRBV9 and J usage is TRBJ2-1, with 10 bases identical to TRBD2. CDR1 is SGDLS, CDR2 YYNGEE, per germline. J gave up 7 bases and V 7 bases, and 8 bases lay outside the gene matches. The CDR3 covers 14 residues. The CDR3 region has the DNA TGTGCCAGCCTAGGACTAGCGGAGGGGAATGAGCAGTTCTTC. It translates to CASLGLAEGNEQFF. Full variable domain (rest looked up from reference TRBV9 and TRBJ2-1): DSGVTQTPKHLITATGQRVTLRCSPRSGDLSVYWYQQSLDQGLQFLIQYYNGEERAKGNILERFSAQQFPDLHSELNLSSLELGDSALYFCASLGLAEGNEQFFGPGTRLTVL.

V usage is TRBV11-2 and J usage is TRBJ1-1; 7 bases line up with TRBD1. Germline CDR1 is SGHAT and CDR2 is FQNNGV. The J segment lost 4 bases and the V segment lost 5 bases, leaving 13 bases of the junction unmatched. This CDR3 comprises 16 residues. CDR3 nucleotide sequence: TGTGCCAGCAGCCTCGTTACCGGGACAGCTTTCACTGAAGCTTTCTTT. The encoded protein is CASSLVTGTAFTEAFF.

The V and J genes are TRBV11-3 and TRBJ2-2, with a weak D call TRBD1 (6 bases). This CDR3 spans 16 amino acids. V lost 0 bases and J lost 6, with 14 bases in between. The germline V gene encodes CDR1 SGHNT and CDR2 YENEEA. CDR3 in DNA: TGTGCCAGCAGCTTAGAGTTAGGCAGGGGTTCCGGGGAGCTGTTTTTT. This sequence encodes CASSLELGRGSGELFF.

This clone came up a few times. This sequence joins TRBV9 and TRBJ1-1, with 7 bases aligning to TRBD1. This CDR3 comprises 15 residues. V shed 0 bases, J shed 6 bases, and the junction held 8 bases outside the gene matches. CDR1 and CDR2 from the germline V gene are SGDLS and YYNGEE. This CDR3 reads CASSVGETGVPEAFF. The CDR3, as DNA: TGTGCCAGCAGCGTAGGTGAAACAGGGGTGCCTGAAGCTTTCTTT.

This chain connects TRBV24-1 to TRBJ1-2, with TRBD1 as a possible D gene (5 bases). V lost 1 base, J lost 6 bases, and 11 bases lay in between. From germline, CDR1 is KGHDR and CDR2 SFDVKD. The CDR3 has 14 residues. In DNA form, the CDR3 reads TGTGCCACCAGTGATTTAGGCAGGGATGATGGCTACACCTTC. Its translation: CATSDLGRDDGYTF.

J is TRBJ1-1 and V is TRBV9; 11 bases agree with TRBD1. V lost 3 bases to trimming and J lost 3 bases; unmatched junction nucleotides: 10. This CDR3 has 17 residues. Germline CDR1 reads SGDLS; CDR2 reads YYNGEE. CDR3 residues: CASSAGQGADTYTEAFF. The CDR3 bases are TGTGCCAGCAGCGCAGGACAGGGGGCAGATACTTACACTGAAGCTTTCTTT. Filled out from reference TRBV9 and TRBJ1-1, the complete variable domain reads DSGVTQTPKHLITATGQRVTLRCSPRSGDLSVYWYQQSLDQGLQFLIQYYNGEERAKGNILERFSAQQFPDLHSELNLSSLELGDSALYFCASSAGQGADTYTEAFFGQGTRLTVV.

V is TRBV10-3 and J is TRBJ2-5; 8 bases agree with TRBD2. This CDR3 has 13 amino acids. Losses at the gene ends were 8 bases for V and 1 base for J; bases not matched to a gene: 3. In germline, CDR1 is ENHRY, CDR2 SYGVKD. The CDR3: CAIARGGQETQYF. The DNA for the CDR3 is TGTGCCATCGCACGGGGGGGCCAAGAGACCCAGTACTTC.

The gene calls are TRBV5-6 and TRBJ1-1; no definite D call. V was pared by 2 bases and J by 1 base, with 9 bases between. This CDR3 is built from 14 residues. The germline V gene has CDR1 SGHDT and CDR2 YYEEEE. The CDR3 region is CASSFGGGNTEAFF. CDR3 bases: TGTGCCAGCAGCTTCGGAGGCGGGAACACTGAAGCTTTCTTT. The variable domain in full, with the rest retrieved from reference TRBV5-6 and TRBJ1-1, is DAGVTQSPTHLIKTRGQQVTLRCSPKSGHDTVSWYQQALGQGPQFIFQYYEEEERQRGNFPDRFSGHQFPNYSSELNVNALLLGDSALYLCASSFGGGNTEAFFGQGTRLTVV.

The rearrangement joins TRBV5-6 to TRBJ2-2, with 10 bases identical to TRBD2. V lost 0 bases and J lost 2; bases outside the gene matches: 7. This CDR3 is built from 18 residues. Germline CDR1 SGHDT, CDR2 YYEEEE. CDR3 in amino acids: CASSLVLIAGGNTGELFF. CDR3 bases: TGTGCCAGCAGCTTGGTTCTAATAGCGGGGGGAAACACCGGGGAGCTGTTTTTT.

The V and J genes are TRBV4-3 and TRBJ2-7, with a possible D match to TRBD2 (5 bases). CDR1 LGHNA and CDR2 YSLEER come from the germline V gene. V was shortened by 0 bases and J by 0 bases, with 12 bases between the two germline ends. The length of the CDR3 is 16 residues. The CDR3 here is CASSQESGQNSYEQYF. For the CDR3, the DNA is TGCGCCAGCAGCCAAGAGAGCGGTCAAAACTCCTACGAGCAGTACTTC.